What follows is one T cell receptor (beta chain) and its context. The assay was immunoSEQ multiplex PCR, and TCRdb's table has in-frame clones only and misses some. The sample consists of some 49,000 clones, around 90% of them appearing once. This entry comes from a study of T cell changes during pregnancy in multiple sclerosis. Germline V lookup: CDR1 MGHDK, CDR2 SYGVNS. V lost 7 bases and J lost 4, with 7 bases in between. This CDR3 has 12 residues. The input for sequencing was peripheral blood, taken after pregnancy. This chain links TRBV25-1 with TRBJ2-2; no definite D call. The clonotype comes from a female donor in good health, enrolled as a control in a pregnancy study. The CDR3: CASTRFTGELFF. CDR3 coding DNA: TGTGCCAGCACACGGTTCACCGGGGAGCTGTTTTTT.